The rows below give T cell receptor beta chains drawn from one sample of a study of blood T cells in healthy people across ages. TCRdb redid the calling of the 5' RACE reads with MiXCR, one entry per CDR3 protein. The sample holds approximately 940,000 distinct CDR3 sequences, around 48% seen once. What was sequenced was blood. The receptor source for this set is a man between 25 and 39 years old in good health. Each CDR3 is given with its conserved first and last residue. The order of the fields is V gene, J gene, CDR3 protein.

>TRBV11-2|TRBJ2-6
CASRWSGANVLTF
>TRBV12-3/TRBV12-4|TRBJ2-3
CASSFRLRADTQYF
>TRBV4-3|TRBJ1-6
CASSRTGTENSPLHF
>TRBV12-3/TRBV12-4|TRBJ2-2
CASSVDSVSGELFF
>TRBV27|TRBJ2-7
CASSLSDSPYEQYF
>TRBV5-5|TRBJ2-5
CASSFGTSGGKETQYF
>TRBV4-2|TRBJ2-1
CASSPGTGTLYNEQFF
>TRBV12-3/TRBV12-4|TRBJ2-5
CASSWQAGGPGTQYF
>TRBV4-1|TRBJ1-5
CASSQITSSNQPQHF
>TRBV9|TRBJ2-7
CASSAGLASSYEQYF
>TRBV6-2/TRBV6-3|TRBJ2-1
CATGDRSGRDEQFF
>TRBV5-5|TRBJ2-1
CASSLEDSRWSSYNEQFF
>TRBV4-1|TRBJ2-5
CASSQGPIGLAGGEQYF
>TRBV27|TRBJ2-7
CASSLGQGVASYEQYF
>TRBV20-1|TRBJ2-7
CSALQGNEQYF
>TRBV12-3/TRBV12-4|TRBJ1-2
CAGYTDAYGYTF
>TRBV3-1|TRBJ2-7
CASSHAGTITYEQYF
>TRBV10-3|TRBJ2-5
CAIKPADGQETQYF
>TRBV7-3|TRBJ1-1
CASSQGTGRALNTEAFF
>TRBV5-1|TRBJ1-2
CASTDTIGGYGYTF
>TRBV29-1|TRBJ2-1
CSVDGLYHEQFF
>TRBV5-1|TRBJ2-7
CASSEDRGSHEQYF
>TRBV20-1|TRBJ2-1
CSANTDINEQFF
>TRBV18|TRBJ2-1
CASQDSSSYNEQFF
>TRBV28|TRBJ1-2
CAAGPPDYGYTF
>TRBV12-3/TRBV12-4|TRBJ1-4
CASSFSGTTNEKLFF
>TRBV20-1|TRBJ2-7
CSARDAITSAGEQYF
>TRBV27|TRBJ2-5
CASSFDRDQETQYF
>TRBV20-1|TRBJ2-1
CSARGVRELNEQFF
>TRBV6-2/TRBV6-3|TRBJ2-7
CASTITGGSYEQYF
>TRBV6-5|TRBJ1-1
CASSSPHRRGGTEAFF